This note documents a single TCR beta chain sequence. The antigen remains unidentified. This record belongs to a study of T cell repertoires in cytomegalovirus infection. For the study at large: Public TCR beta signatures marked donors with CMV infection and the matching HLA.

The V end lost 3 bases, the J end lost 0 bases, and 16 bases lay between the germline ends. The CDR3 sequence is 17 residues long. The germline gives CDR1 SGHDN, CDR2 FVKESK. TCRdb fed the reads into MiXCR, producing one record per CDR3 protein. The data show approximately 770,000 distinct CDR3 sequences, 25% to 35% seen once. The gene calls are TRBV14 and TRBJ2-3; a possible D gene is TRBD2 (6 bases). This receptor was identified in a human donor in good health (CMV status not recorded). Some clones in this sample may be carry-over from other donors' samples. Sequenced material: cultured CD8+ T cells from PBMCs, taken from culture after CMV antigen stimulation. The chain's CDR3 is CASSHPGRLLSTDTQYF. The CDR3 DNA is TGTGCCAGCAGCCATCCCGGGAGACTCCTTAGCACAGATACGCAGTATTTT.